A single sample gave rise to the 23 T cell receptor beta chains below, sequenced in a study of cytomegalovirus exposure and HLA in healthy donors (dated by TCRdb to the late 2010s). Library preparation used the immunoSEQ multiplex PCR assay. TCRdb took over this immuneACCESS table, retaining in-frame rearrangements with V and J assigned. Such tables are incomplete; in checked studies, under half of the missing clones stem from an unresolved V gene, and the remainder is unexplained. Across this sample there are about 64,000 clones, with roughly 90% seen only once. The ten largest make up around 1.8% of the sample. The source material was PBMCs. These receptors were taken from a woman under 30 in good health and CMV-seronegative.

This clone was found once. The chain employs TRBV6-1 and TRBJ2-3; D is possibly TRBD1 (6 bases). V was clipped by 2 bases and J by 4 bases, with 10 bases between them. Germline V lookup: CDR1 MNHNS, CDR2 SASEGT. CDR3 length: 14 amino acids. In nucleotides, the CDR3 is TGTGCCAGCAGTGAACAGGGGCCCGCAGATACGCAGTATTTT. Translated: CASSEQGPADTQYF.

The CDR3 region has the DNA TGTGCCAGTTCTTATTCGAGGGTAGCAAACACTGAAGCTTTCTTT. Translated, it gives CASSYSRVANTEAFF. The chain combines TRBV19 with TRBJ1-1; no clear D. Germline V lookup: CDR1 LNHDA, CDR2 SQIVND (reference sequence). CDR3 length equals 15 residues. V was pared by 8 bases and J by 2 bases, with 18 bases between.

This chain's CDR3 is CATSRTSGGPGDTQYF. As DNA, the CDR3 is TGTGCCACCAGCAGGACTAGCGGGGGGCCGGGAGATACGCAGTATTTT. The rearrangement uses TRBV15 and TRBJ2-3; 13 positions match TRBD2. With V trimmed by 3 bases and J by 5 bases, 5 bases remained unmatched. The CDR3 extends over 16 amino acids. Germline V CDR1 and CDR2: LNHNV, YYDKDF (reference sequence).

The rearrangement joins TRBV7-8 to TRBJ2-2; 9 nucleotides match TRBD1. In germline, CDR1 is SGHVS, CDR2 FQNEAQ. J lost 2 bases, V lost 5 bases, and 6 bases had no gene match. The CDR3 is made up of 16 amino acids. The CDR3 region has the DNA TGTGCCAGCAGCGTGGGACAGGGAGAAAACACCGGGGAGCTGTTTTTT. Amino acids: CASSVGQGENTGELFF.

The CDR3 DNA reads as TGTGCCAGCAGCTTGTATCAGGGGACGAACACTGAAGCTTTCTTT. Translated, it gives CASSLYQGTNTEAFF. The chain couples TRBV5-6 to TRBJ1-1, with D perhaps matching TRBD1 (6 bases). V lost 1 base to trimming and J lost 1 base, with 11 bases between them. The CDR3 is 15 residues long. Germline V lookup: CDR1 SGHDT, CDR2 YYEEEE.

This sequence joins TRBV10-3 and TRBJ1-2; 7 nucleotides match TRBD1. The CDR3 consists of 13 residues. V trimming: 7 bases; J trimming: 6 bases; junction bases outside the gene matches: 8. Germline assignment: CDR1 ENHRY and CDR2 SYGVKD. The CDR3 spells CAINPGTDDGYTF. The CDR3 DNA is TGTGCCATCAATCCCGGGACAGACGATGGCTACACCTTC.

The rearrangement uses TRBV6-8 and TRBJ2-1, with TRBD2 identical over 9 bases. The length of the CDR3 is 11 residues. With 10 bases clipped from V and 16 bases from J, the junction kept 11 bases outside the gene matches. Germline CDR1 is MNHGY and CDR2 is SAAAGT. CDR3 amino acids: CATPSGTSFFF. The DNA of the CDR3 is TGTGCCACCCCCTCCGGGACTAGCTTTTTCTTC.

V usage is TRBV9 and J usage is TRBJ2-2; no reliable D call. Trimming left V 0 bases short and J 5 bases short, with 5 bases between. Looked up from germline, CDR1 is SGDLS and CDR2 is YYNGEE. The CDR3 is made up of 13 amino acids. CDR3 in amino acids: CASSVAQTGELFF. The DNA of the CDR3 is TGTGCCAGCAGCGTAGCACAGACCGGGGAGCTGTTTTTT. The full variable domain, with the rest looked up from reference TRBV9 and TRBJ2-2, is DSGVTQTPKHLITATGQRVTLRCSPRSGDLSVYWYQQSLDQGLQFLIQYYNGEERAKGNILERFSAQQFPDLHSELNLSSLELGDSALYFCASSVAQTGELFFGEGSRLTVL.

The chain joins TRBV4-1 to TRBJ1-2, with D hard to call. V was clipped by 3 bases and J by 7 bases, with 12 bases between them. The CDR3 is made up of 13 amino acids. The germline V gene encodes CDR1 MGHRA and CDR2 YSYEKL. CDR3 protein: CASSHPSDPGYTF. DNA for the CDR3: TGCGCCAGCAGCCACCCCAGCGATCCTGGCTACACCTTC.

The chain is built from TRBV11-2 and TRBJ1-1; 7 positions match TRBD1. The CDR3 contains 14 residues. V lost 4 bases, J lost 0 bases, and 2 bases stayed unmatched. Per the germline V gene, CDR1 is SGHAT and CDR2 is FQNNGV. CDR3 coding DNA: TGTGCCAGCAGCTGGGGACAGATGAACACTGAAGCTTTCTTT. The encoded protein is CASSWGQMNTEAFF.

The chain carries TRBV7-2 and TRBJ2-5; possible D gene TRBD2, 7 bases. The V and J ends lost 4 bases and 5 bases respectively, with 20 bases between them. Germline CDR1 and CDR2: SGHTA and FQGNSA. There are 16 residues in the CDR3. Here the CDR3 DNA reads TGTGCCAGCAGCTCTGCTAGGGGGGGTAGTTCCGAGACCCAGTACTTC. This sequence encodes CASSSARGGSSETQYF.

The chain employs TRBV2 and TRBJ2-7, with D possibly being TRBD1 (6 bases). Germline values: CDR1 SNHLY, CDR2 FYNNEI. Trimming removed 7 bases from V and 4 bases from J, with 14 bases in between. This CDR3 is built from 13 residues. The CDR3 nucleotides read TGTGCCAGCAAACCAGGGGACGGTTACGAGCAGTACTTC. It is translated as CASKPGDGYEQYF.

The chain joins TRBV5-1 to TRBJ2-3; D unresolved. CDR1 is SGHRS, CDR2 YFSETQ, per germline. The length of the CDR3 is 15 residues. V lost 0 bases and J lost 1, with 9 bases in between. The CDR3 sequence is CASSLGRRGTDTQYF. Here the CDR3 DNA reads TGCGCCAGCAGCTTGGGGAGACGGGGCACAGATACGCAGTATTTT.

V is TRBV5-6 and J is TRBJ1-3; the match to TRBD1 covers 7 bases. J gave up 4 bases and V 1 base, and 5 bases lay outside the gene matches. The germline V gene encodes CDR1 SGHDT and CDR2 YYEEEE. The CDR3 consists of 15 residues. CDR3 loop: CASSLITGVGNTIYF. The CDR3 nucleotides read TGTGCCAGCAGCTTGATAACAGGGGTAGGAAACACCATATATTTT.

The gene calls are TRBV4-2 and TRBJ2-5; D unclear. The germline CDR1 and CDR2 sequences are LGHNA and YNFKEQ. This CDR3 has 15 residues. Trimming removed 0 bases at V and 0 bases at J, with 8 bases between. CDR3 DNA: TGTGCCAGCAGCCAAGATGCGTCCAACCAAGAGACCCAGTACTTC. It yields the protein CASSQDASNQETQYF.

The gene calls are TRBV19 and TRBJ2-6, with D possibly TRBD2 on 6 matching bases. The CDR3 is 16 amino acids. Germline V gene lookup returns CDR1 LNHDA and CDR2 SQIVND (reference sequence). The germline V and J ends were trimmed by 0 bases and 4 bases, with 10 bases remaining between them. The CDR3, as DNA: TGTGCCAGTAGTATAGACGGAGGGGCGGGGGCCAACGTCCTGACTTTC. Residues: CASSIDGGAGANVLTF.

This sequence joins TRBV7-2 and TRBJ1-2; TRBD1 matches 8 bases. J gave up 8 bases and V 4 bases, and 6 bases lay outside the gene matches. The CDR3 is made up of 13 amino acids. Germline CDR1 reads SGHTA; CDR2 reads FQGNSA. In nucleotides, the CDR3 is TGTGCCAGCAGCTCCACGACAGGGGTAGGCTACACCTTC. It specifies CASSSTTGVGYTF.

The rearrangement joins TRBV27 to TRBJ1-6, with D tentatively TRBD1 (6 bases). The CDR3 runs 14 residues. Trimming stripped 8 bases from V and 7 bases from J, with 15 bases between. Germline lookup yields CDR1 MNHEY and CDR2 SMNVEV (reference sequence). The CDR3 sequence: CASGLGASNSPLHF. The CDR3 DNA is TGTGCCAGCGGCCTGGGGGCGTCGAATTCACCCCTCCACTTT.

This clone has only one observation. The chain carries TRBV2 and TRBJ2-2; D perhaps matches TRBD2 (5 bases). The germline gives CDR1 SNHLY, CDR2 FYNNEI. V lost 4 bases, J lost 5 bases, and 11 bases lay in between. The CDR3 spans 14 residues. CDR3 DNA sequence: TGTGCCAGCAGTGGAGGGAGCCGGACCGGGGAGCTGTTTTTT. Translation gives CASSGGSRTGELFF.

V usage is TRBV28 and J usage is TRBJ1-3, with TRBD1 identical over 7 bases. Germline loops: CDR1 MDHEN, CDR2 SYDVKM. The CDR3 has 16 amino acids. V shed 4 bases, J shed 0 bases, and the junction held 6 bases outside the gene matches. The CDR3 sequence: CASSSRTGASGNTIYF. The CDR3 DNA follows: TGTGCCAGCAGTTCGAGGACAGGAGCCTCTGGAAACACCATATATTTT.

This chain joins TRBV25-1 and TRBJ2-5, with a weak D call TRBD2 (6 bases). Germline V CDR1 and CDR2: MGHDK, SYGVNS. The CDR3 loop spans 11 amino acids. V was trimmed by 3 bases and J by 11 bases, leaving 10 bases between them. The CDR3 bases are TGTGCCAGCAGTGATGCGGGGCCTCAGTACTTC. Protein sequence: CASSDAGPQYF.

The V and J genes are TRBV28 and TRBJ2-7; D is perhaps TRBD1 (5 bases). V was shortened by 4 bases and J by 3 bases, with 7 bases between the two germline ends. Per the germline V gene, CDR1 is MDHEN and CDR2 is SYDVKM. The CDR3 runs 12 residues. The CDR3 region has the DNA TGTGCCAGCAGTTACGACAGCTACGAGCAGTACTTC. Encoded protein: CASSYDSYEQYF. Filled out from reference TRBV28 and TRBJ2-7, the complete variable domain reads DVKVTQSSRYLVKRTGEKVFLECVQDMDHENMFWYRQDPGLGLRLIYFSYDVKMKEKGDIPEGYSVSREKKERFSLILESASTNQTSMYLCASSYDSYEQYFGPGTRLTVT.

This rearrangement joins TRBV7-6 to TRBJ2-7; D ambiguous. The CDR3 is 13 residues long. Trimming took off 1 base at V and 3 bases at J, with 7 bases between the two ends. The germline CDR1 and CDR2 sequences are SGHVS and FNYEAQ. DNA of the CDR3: TGTGCCAGCAGCTTAGGGTCACTCTACGAGCAGTACTTC. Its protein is CASSLGSLYEQYF.